This passage covers 23 T cell receptor beta chains from one sample sequenced in a study of blood T cell repertoires in COVID-19. The protocol was immunoSEQ multiplex PCR, while the TCRdb copy is restricted to in-frame clones and leaves out a portion. Here the sample spans under 75,000 clones, roughly 84% being singletons. The sequenced sample consisted of peripheral blood. The receptor set was obtained from a woman in her 70s with acute or convalescent COVID-19.

The genes are TRBV6-6 and TRBJ2-5; D may be TRBD2 (6 bases). CDR1 and CDR2 from the germline V gene are MNHNY and SVGAGI (reference sequence). V gave up 6 bases and J gave up 2 bases, with 13 bases separating them. The CDR3 has 14 residues. In nucleotides, the CDR3 is TGTGCCAGCAGACAGACGGGGGTACAAGAGACCCAGTACTTC. Translation gives CASRQTGVQETQYF.

The chain links TRBV19 to TRBJ2-3; 8 bases line up with TRBD2. V trimming: 2 bases; J trimming: 3 bases; junction bases outside the gene matches: 1. This CDR3 has 14 amino acids. The germline V gene encodes CDR1 LNHDA and CDR2 SQIVND (reference sequence). CDR3 DNA sequence: TGTGCCAGTAGTATAACGGGGGGGACAGATACGCAGTATTTT. Protein: CASSITGGTDTQYF.

The table lists this clone with a count of one. The chain links TRBV6-5 to TRBJ1-6, with D unclear. Germline V gene data show CDR1 as MNHEY and CDR2 as SVGAGI. The CDR3 has 12 amino acids. Trimming cost V 6 bases and J 6 bases, with 6 bases left between them. CDR3 sequence: CASRLFNSPLHF. The CDR3 nucleotides read TGTGCCAGCAGACTTTTTAATTCACCCCTCCACTTT.

This chain uses TRBV10-1 with TRBJ2-2; a weak D match, TRBD1 (5 bases). Trimming stripped 4 bases from V and 6 bases from J, with 9 bases between. This CDR3 region has 13 residues. Germline V gene data show CDR1 as WNHNN and CDR2 as SYGVQD (reference sequence). CDR3 amino acids: CASSVSGSGELFF. The CDR3 region has the DNA TGCGCCAGCAGTGTATCAGGGTCCGGGGAGCTGTTTTTT.

The V gene is TRBV12-5, the J gene TRBJ1-3, with D perhaps TRBD1 (5 bases). Trimming cost V 6 bases and J 0 bases, with 18 bases left between them. In germline, CDR1 is LGHNT, CDR2 FRNRAP. The CDR3 consists of 17 residues. DNA of the CDR3: TGTGCTAGTGGCGAGCAGGGCATGTACACCTCTGGAAACACCATATATTTT. Translating it yields CASGEQGMYTSGNTIYF.

The V and J genes are TRBV18 and TRBJ1-2; 8 bases are shared with TRBD1. The CDR3 has 14 amino acids. CDR1 KGHSH and CDR2 LQKENI come from the germline V gene. Trimming cost V 3 bases and J 3 bases; bases outside gene matches: 3. The DNA for the CDR3 is TGTGCCAGCTCACCCCAGGGGGCGGACTATGGCTACACCTTC. It encodes CASSPQGADYGYTF.

The chain has TRBV2 and TRBJ2-2, with 7 bases fitting TRBD2. V lost 7 bases and J lost 6; bases outside the gene matches: 8. The CDR3 length is 14 residues. Looked up from germline, CDR1 is SNHLY and CDR2 is FYNNEI. The CDR3 DNA reads as TGTGCCAGCAAGGGCGAAAGCGGGGCCGGGGAGCTGTTTTTT. This codes for CASKGESGAGELFF.

This sequence joins TRBV7-2 and TRBJ1-2; D gene unclear. Trimming took 0 bases from V and 5 from J, leaving 13 bases between them. CDR3 size: 15 residues. The germline gives CDR1 SGHTA, CDR2 FQGNSA. CDR3 nucleotides: TGTGCCAGCAGCTTAGCGCGACCGCAGGCATATGGCTACACCTTC. Its protein is CASSLARPQAYGYTF.

The rearrangement links TRBV5-1 to TRBJ2-1, with D maybe TRBD1 (5 bases). Germline V gives CDR1 SGHRS, CDR2 YFSETQ. Trimming shortened V by 2 bases and J by 6 bases, and 12 bases separated the two germline ends. The CDR3 spans 14 residues. The CDR3 coding sequence is TGCGCCAGCAGCTTTGTCCAGGGATTCAATGAGCAGTTCTTC. Its protein product is CASSFVQGFNEQFF.

J is TRBJ1-1 and V is TRBV9; D not certain. Germline assignment: CDR1 SGDLS and CDR2 YYNGEE. The V and J ends lost 4 bases and 3 bases respectively, with 7 bases between them. CDR3 length equals 12 residues. The CDR3 DNA reads as TGTGCCAGCAGCCCGGTGGACACTGAAGCTTTCTTT. Its protein is CASSPVDTEAFF.

J is TRBJ2-1 and V is TRBV5-6; D is unclear. Germline V gene lookup returns CDR1 SGHDT and CDR2 YYEEEE. The CDR3 is 12 residues long. V lost 0 bases and J 6 bases, leaving 4 bases between the germline ends. The CDR3 reads CASSLVANEQFF. CDR3 nucleotides: TGTGCCAGCAGCTTGGTAGCCAATGAGCAGTTCTTC.

This clone was counted a few times. One junction end does not reproduce the germline sequence, and a read error may be involved. V gene TRBV24-1 combines with J gene TRBJ2-2; 7 nucleotides agree with TRBD1. CDR1 is KGHDR, CDR2 SFDVKD, per germline. This CDR3 has 11 amino acids. The CDR3 is CATSDEGQKVF. As DNA, the CDR3 is TGTGCCACCAGTGATGAGGGACAGAAGGTTTTT.

The V call is TRBV12-5, the J call TRBJ2-1; 7 nucleotides agree with TRBD1. The J segment lost 2 bases and the V segment lost 5 bases, leaving 6 bases of the junction unmatched. Per germline, CDR1 LGHNT and CDR2 FRNRAP. This CDR3 comprises 15 residues. Written as DNA, the CDR3 is TGTGCTAGTGGTCTGGGACAGCCGACCTACAATGAGCAGTTCTTC. This translates into CASGLGQPTYNEQFF.

This rearrangement joins TRBV7-2 to TRBJ2-7; weak D call: TRBD1 (6 bases). The length of the CDR3 is 14 residues. Trimming removed 1 base at V and 3 bases at J, with 10 bases between. Looked up from germline, CDR1 is SGHTA and CDR2 is FQGNSA. The CDR3 loop reads CASSLGGHNYEQYF. CDR3 DNA: TGTGCCAGCAGCTTAGGGGGACACAACTACGAGCAGTACTTC. The entire variable domain, with the rest obtained from reference TRBV7-2 and TRBJ2-7, is as follows: GAGVSQSPSNKVTEKGKDVELRCDPISGHTALYWYRQSLGQGLEFLIYFQGNSAPDKSGLPSDRFSAERTGGSVSTLTIQRTQQEDSAVYLCASSLGGHNYEQYFGPGTRLTVT.

V and J are TRBV2 and TRBJ1-1; tentatively, D is TRBD1 (5 bases). From germline, CDR1 is SNHLY and CDR2 FYNNEI. The CDR3 sequence is 11 residues long. The V end lost 3 bases, the J end lost 6 bases, and 5 bases lay between the germline ends. Here the CDR3 DNA reads TGTGCCAGCAGTGACAGGGCTGAAGCTTTCTTT. Translated, it gives CASSDRAEAFF. Full variable domain (remainder filled in from reference TRBV2 and TRBJ1-1): EPEVTQTPSHQVTQMGQEVILRCVPISNHLYFYWYRQILGQKVEFLVSFYNNEISEKSEIFDDQFSVERPDGSNFTLKIRSTKLEDSAMYFCASSDRAEAFFGQGTRLTVV.

This chain joins TRBV25-1 and TRBJ1-2; D is uncertain. Germline V lookup: CDR1 MGHDK, CDR2 SYGVNS. The length of the CDR3 is 12 residues. Trimming cost V 2 bases and J 8 bases, with 9 bases left between them. The CDR3 is CASSEAGYGYTF. The CDR3, as DNA: TGTGCCAGCAGTGAAGCAGGCTACGGCTACACCTTC.

This sequence joins TRBV6-1 and TRBJ1-4; 12 bases line up with TRBD1. The CDR3 is 17 amino acids. The germline gives CDR1 MNHNS, CDR2 SASEGT. V was pared by 3 bases and J by 5 bases, with 7 bases of the junction left unmatched. Here the CDR3 DNA reads TGTGCCAGCAGTGATTCCGGGACAGGGGGCCGGAATGAAAAACTGTTTTTT. It is translated as CASSDSGTGGRNEKLFF.

CDR3 coding DNA: TGTGCCAGCAGGATGGGGACAGTGAACACTGAAGCTTTCTTT. Its protein is CASRMGTVNTEAFF. J is TRBJ1-1 and V is TRBV6-5; 7 positions match TRBD1. The ends lost 6 bases at V and 0 bases at J; junction bases unmatched: 4. Germline V lookup: CDR1 MNHEY, CDR2 SVGAGI. There are 14 residues in the CDR3.

The chain employs TRBV19 and TRBJ2-2; D ambiguous. CDR3 length equals 17 residues. Germline V gives CDR1 LNHDA, CDR2 SQIVND (reference sequence). The V end was cut by 3 bases, the J end by 3 bases, with 17 bases between. This chain's CDR3 is CASSIGQVGFYTGELFF. CDR3 DNA sequence: TGTGCCAGTAGTATCGGCCAGGTTGGTTTTTACACCGGGGAGCTGTTTTTT.

The chain couples TRBV5-4 to TRBJ2-2; a possible D gene is TRBD1 (6 bases). CDR3 length equals 19 residues. Per the germline V gene, CDR1 is SGHNT and CDR2 is YYREEE (reference sequence). The germline V and J ends were trimmed by 3 bases and 8 bases, with 29 bases remaining between them. This chain's CDR3 is CASSWRRGGRGAGSGELFF. The DNA of the CDR3 is TGTGCCAGCAGCTGGCGAAGGGGTGGCAGGGGCGCGGGCTCAGGGGAGCTGTTTTTT.

This chain uses TRBV13 with TRBJ2-5; TRBD2 might be the D (5 bases). The CDR3 consists of 15 residues. The germline CDR1 and CDR2 sequences are PRHDT and FYEKMQ (reference sequence). V shed 5 bases and J shed 5 bases, with 18 bases lying between them. The CDR3 DNA reads as TGTGCCAGCAGCGCCTTAGTACGGGGTCGGGAGACCCAGTACTTC. This translates into CASSALVRGRETQYF. The complete variable domain, with remaining parts taken from reference TRBV13 and TRBJ2-5, reads AAGVIQSPRHLIKEKRETATLKCYPIPRHDTVYWYQQGPGQDPQFLISFYEKMQSDKGSIPDRFSAQQFSDYHSELNMSSLELGDSALYFCASSALVRGRETQYFGPGTRLLVL.

The genes are TRBV7-3 and TRBJ1-5; 8 nucleotides match TRBD1. Germline CDR1 SGHTA, CDR2 FQGTGA. The CDR3 has 15 residues. The J segment lost 7 bases and the V segment lost 3 bases, leaving 8 bases of the junction unmatched. The CDR3 coding sequence is TGTGCCAGCAGCTTTCCGGACAGGGCGGCACAGCCCCAGCATTTT. It yields the protein CASSFPDRAAQPQHF.

The J gene is TRBJ1-2, the V gene TRBV5-1; D remains ambiguous. Germline V CDR1 and CDR2: SGHRS, YFSETQ. Trimming stripped 1 base from V and 8 bases from J, with 18 bases between. The CDR3 extends over 15 amino acids. Here the CDR3 DNA reads TGCGCCAGCAGCTTGAGCGGGCTCACCTTTGGAGGCTACACCTTC. Translated, it gives CASSLSGLTFGGYTF.